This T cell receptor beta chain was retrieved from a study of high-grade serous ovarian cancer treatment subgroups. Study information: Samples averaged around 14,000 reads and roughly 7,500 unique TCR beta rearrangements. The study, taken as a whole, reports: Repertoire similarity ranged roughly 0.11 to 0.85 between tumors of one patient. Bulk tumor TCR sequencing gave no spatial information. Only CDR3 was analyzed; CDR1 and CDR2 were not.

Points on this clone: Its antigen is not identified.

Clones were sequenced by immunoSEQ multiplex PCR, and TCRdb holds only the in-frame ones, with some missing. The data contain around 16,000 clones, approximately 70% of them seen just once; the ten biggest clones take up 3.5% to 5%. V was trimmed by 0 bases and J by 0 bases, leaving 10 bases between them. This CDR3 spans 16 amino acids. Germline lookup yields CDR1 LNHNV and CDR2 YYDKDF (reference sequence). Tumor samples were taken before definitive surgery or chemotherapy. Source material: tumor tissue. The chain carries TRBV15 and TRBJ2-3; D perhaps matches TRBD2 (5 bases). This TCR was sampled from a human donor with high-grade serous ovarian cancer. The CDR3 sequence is CATSRDSGGSTDTQYF. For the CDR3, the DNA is TGTGCCACCAGCAGAGATTCCGGCGGGAGCACAGATACGCAGTATTTT.